This T cell receptor (beta chain) was identified in a study of cytomegalovirus exposure and HLA in healthy donors. Germline values: CDR1 LNHDA, CDR2 SQIVND (reference sequence). The CDR3 length is 16 residues. Trimming cost V 6 bases and J 4 bases; bases outside gene matches: 13. The donors formed part of the roughly 120-subject validation cohort, distinct from the roughly 630-subject first cohort. Study-level results: Confirmation in vitro established that three CMV-associated chains were specific for CMV antigens. There were fewer than 200 TCR beta chains listed as cytomegalovirus-associated. It was found in a later analysis that first-cohort TCR clusters tended to co-occur in the 90 to 150 validation repertoires.

With respect to this clone: Its antigen is still unknown.

Sequencing used immunoSEQ multiplex PCR; TCRdb keeps in-frame clones, though not all of them. The repertoire holds about 180,000 clones, with around nine tenths as singletons. The receptor was derived from a woman aged 25 to 39 in good health and CMV-seronegative. Sequencing was carried out using PBMCs. This chain joins TRBV19 and TRBJ2-3, with 7 nucleotides matching TRBD1. For the CDR3, the DNA is TGTGCCAGTAGCACCCTCGACAGGGCAAAATCAGATACGCAGTATTTT. Translation gives CASSTLDRAKSDTQYF.